This TCR beta chain was sequenced for a study of blood T cells in healthy people across ages. This CDR3 region has 14 residues. CDR1 MRHNA and CDR2 SNTAGT come from the germline V gene. V was clipped by 2 bases and J by 0 bases, with 6 bases between them. The table lists this clonotype with many counts. Sample-barcoded 5' priming and a J-beta primer mix drove a second PCR of 7 to 11 cycles. Every sample gave at least 2.5 million paired-end reads containing CDR3. TCRdb re-analysed the 5' RACE reads in MiXCR, keeping a single row per CDR3 protein. The table includes about 930,000 distinct CDR3 sequences, roughly 29% detected once. This sample was shared with a second study, whose subject was T cells of mothers and their children. From that second work: Donation was provided by three healthy Caucasian mothers along with their six children. An overlap that was slightly higher, though non-significant, was seen in related mother-child pairs versus unrelated pairs.

The sequenced sample consisted of blood. This chain joins TRBV6-4 and TRBJ2-3, with D perhaps matching TRBD2 (6 bases). The TCR comes from a woman between 35 and 50 years old in good health. The chain's CDR3 is CASSDGTSTDTQYF. The CDR3 coding sequence is TGTGCCAGCAGTGACGGGACTAGCACAGATACGCAGTATTTT.